These T cell receptor beta chains were read from a single sample in a study of blood T cell repertoires in COVID-19. Data came from immunoSEQ multiplex PCR; TCRdb stores just in-frame clones and leaves some out. Seen here are roughly 150,000 clones, 85% to 90% observed once, and the top ten hold approximately 4%. The sequenced sample was peripheral blood. These receptors all stem from a woman in her seventies with acute or convalescent COVID-19. Both conserved end residues are part of each CDR3. Fields, in order: J gene, clone size, V gene, D gene, CDR3 DNA, CDR3 protein. A D gene is named only where the DNA matches it firmly. Some rows mark clone size as missing; the rest say once, few, many or name a class of expanded clone.

>TRBJ2-2|once|TRBV4-2|TRBD2
TGTGCCAGCAGCGCCCGGCCGACTAGCGGGAGTCCGGCCGGGGAGCTGTTTTTT
CASSARPTSGSPAGELFF
>TRBJ2-7|few|TRBV12-3/TRBV12-4|NA
TGTGCCAGCAGTCCAACAGCCTACGAGCAGTACTTC
CASSPTAYEQYF
>TRBJ2-3|NA|TRBV7-2|TRBD2
TGTGCCAGCAGCTTTCTAGCGGTCCGCACAGATACGCAGTATTTT
CASSFLAVRTDTQYF
>TRBJ2-7|NA|TRBV4-3|TRBD1
TGCGCCAGCAGCCAAAGGACAGGGGACGAGCAGTACTTC
CASSQRTGDEQYF
>TRBJ2-7|NA|TRBV5-8|NA
TGTGCCAGCAGTGTGGCGGGCCCGGGGGAGCAGTACTTC
CASSVAGPGEQYF
>TRBJ2-5|NA|TRBV11-2|TRBD2
TGTGCCAGCAGCCCCGGACTAGCGGAAGAGACCCAGTACTTC
CASSPGLAEETQYF
>TRBJ1-1|NA|TRBV29-1|TRBD1
TGCAGCGCGGGACAGGGTCTGTTCACTGAAGCTTTCTTT
CSAGQGLFTEAFF
>TRBJ1-2|NA|TRBV2|TRBD1
TGTGCCAGCAGGGAGGACAGGGTGAACCATGGCTACACCTTC
CASREDRVNHGYTF
>TRBJ2-3|NA|TRBV19|TRBD2
TGTGCCAGTAGTCCCCGACTAGCGGGAGTAACAGATACGCAGTATTTT
CASSPRLAGVTDTQYF
>TRBJ2-3|once|TRBV5-1|TRBD2
TGCGCCAGCAGCCCCTCGACTAGCGGCTTGAGAGATACGCAGTATTTT
CASSPSTSGLRDTQYF
>TRBJ2-7|few|TRBV7-2|TRBD2
TGTGCCAGCAGGCGAGCGGGGGAGTACGAGCAGTACTTC
CASRRAGEYEQYF
>TRBJ1-6|NA|TRBV5-6|NA
TGTGCCAGCAGCTCGTTGGGGGCCAGGGTGGGGTCACCCCTCCACTTT
CASSSLGARVGSPLHF
>TRBJ1-4|NA|TRBV5-4|NA
TGTGCCAGCAGCGCGGGGACGGACGCAACTAATGAAAAACTGTTTTTT
CASSAGTDATNEKLFF
>TRBJ2-7|NA|TRBV18|NA
TGTGCCAGCTCTGCCGCCCAGGGGGGCTACGAGCAGTACTTC
CASSAAQGGYEQYF
>TRBJ1-2|few|TRBV7-2|NA
TGTGCCAGCAGCTTAATTTCCAAGAGGGACTATGGCTACACCTTC
CASSLISKRDYGYTF
>TRBJ1-5|NA|TRBV19|NA
TGTGCCAGTAGCCCGGCGGGGAGCAATCAGCCCCAGCATTTT
CASSPAGSNQPQHF
>TRBJ2-7|NA|TRBV30|TRBD1
TGTGCCTGGAGTGAGGGACAGGGGTTCGGGATCTACGAGCAGTACTTC
CAWSEGQGFGIYEQYF
>TRBJ2-7|NA|TRBV5-1|TRBD1
TGCGCCAGCAGCTACTCCGGGACAGGGTACTACGAGCAGTACTTC
CASSYSGTGYYEQYF
>TRBJ1-2|few|TRBV6-5|TRBD1
TGTGCCAGCGAAAAAGGACAGGCCTATGGCTACACCTTC
CASEKGQAYGYTF